The rows below give T cell receptor beta chains drawn from one sample of a study of T cell responses to AZD1222 COVID-19 vaccine. Here immunoSEQ multiplex PCR was the method, and the copy in TCRdb shows in-frame clones only, minus some. The sample contains 240,000 or so clones, roughly 93% of which appear only once. Sequencing was performed on peripheral blood, taken on day 0 of AZD1222 vaccination. The receptors were gathered from an adult in good health. Both conserved end residues are part of each CDR3. The D gene is left open where the match is weak. Size is omitted from some rows. Given values are once, few, many or a class for expanded clones.

clone_size: NA
d_call: TRBD1
j_call: TRBJ2-5
v_call: TRBV18
cdr3_nt: TGTGCCAGCACTGGACAGGAATATAAAGAGACCCAGTACTTC
cdr3_aa: CASTGQEYKETQYF

clone_size: NA
d_call: NA
j_call: TRBJ2-3
v_call: TRBV2
cdr3_nt: TGTGCCAGCATCCCGAACAGGGTTCGGACAGATACGCAGTATTTT
cdr3_aa: CASIPNRVRTDTQYF

clone_size: NA
d_call: TRBD2
j_call: TRBJ2-3
v_call: TRBV5-1
cdr3_nt: TGCGCCAGCAGCTTGGGCGGGAGGGCCCCAGATACGCAGTATTTT
cdr3_aa: CASSLGGRAPDTQYF

clone_size: NA
d_call: NA
j_call: TRBJ2-7
v_call: TRBV12-3/TRBV12-4
cdr3_nt: TGTGCCAGCAGTCCCAGGGGTTACGAGCAGTACTTC
cdr3_aa: CASSPRGYEQYF

clone_size: NA
d_call: NA
j_call: TRBJ2-1
v_call: TRBV19
cdr3_nt: TGTGCCAGTAGTATCTCCTTCTACAATGAGCAGTTCTTC
cdr3_aa: CASSISFYNEQFF

clone_size: NA
d_call: NA
j_call: TRBJ1-1
v_call: TRBV28
cdr3_nt: TGTGCCAGCAGTTTGGTAGGCCTTGAAGCTTTCTTT
cdr3_aa: CASSLVGLEAFF

clone_size: NA
d_call: TRBD2
j_call: TRBJ2-1
v_call: TRBV28
cdr3_nt: TGTGCCAGCATAGGAGCGGGGGGGAGCAGTGAGCAGTTCTTC
cdr3_aa: CASIGAGGSSEQFF

clone_size: NA
d_call: NA
j_call: TRBJ1-2
v_call: TRBV7-8
cdr3_nt: TGTGCCAGCAGCACAAGTCCCGGGGCGAGTTATGGCTACACCTTC
cdr3_aa: CASSTSPGASYGYTF

clone_size: NA
d_call: NA
j_call: TRBJ1-2
v_call: TRBV5-6
cdr3_nt: TGTGCCAGCCGGGGCCAGGGCCCTAACTATGGCTACACCTTC
cdr3_aa: CASRGQGPNYGYTF

clone_size: NA
d_call: NA
j_call: TRBJ1-5
v_call: TRBV6-5
cdr3_nt: TGTGCCAGCAGGGTTCCTCGTCAGCCCCAGCATTTT
cdr3_aa: CASRVPRQPQHF

clone_size: NA
d_call: NA
j_call: TRBJ1-1
v_call: TRBV28
cdr3_nt: TGTGCCAGCAGTCTGGCTTGGTCTGAAGCTTTCTTT
cdr3_aa: CASSLAWSEAFF

clone_size: once
d_call: TRBD1
j_call: TRBJ2-2
v_call: TRBV2
cdr3_nt: TGTGCCAGCTCCGGACAGGGGGTTAACACCGGGGAGCTGTTTTTT
cdr3_aa: CASSGQGVNTGELFF

clone_size: NA
d_call: NA
j_call: TRBJ1-6
v_call: TRBV2
cdr3_nt: TGTGCCAGCAGTTCCTCGGAGAATTCACCCCTCCACTTT
cdr3_aa: CASSSSENSPLHF

clone_size: NA
d_call: NA
j_call: TRBJ1-4
v_call: TRBV19
cdr3_nt: TGTGCCAGTAGGCACAGGGTGACTAATGAAAAACTGTTTTTT
cdr3_aa: CASRHRVTNEKLFF

clone_size: NA
d_call: TRBD2
j_call: TRBJ2-2
v_call: TRBV7-6
cdr3_nt: TGTGCCAGCAGCTTGGGGGAGGGCACCGGGGAGCTGTTTTTT
cdr3_aa: CASSLGEGTGELFF

clone_size: NA
d_call: TRBD1
j_call: TRBJ1-4
v_call: TRBV7-9
cdr3_nt: TGTGCCAGCAGCTTACCGGGACAGGTCTTTGAAAAACTGTTTTTT
cdr3_aa: CASSLPGQVFEKLFF

clone_size: NA
d_call: TRBD2
j_call: TRBJ2-3
v_call: TRBV9
cdr3_nt: TGTGCCAGCAGCGTAGGGGCGGGAGGTAGCACAGATACGCAGTATTTT
cdr3_aa: CASSVGAGGSTDTQYF

clone_size: NA
d_call: NA
j_call: TRBJ1-6
v_call: TRBV28
cdr3_nt: TGTGCCAGCAGTTTAGAGCGGAATTCACCCCTCCACTTT
cdr3_aa: CASSLERNSPLHF

clone_size: NA
d_call: NA
j_call: TRBJ1-1
v_call: TRBV6-5
cdr3_nt: TGTGCCAGCAGTTACTCAGGCAGGAACACTGAAGCTTTCTTT
cdr3_aa: CASSYSGRNTEAFF

clone_size: NA
d_call: TRBD1
j_call: TRBJ1-2
v_call: TRBV7-9
cdr3_nt: TGTGCCAGCAGCCCGGGACAGGGGATCGGTGGCTACACCTTC
cdr3_aa: CASSPGQGIGGYTF

clone_size: NA
d_call: NA
j_call: TRBJ2-1
v_call: TRBV7-7
cdr3_nt: TGTGCTAGCAGCTTAGAAGCGGGACAAAACAATGAGCAGTTCTTC
cdr3_aa: CASSLEAGQNNEQFF

clone_size: NA
d_call: TRBD1
j_call: TRBJ1-2
v_call: TRBV18
cdr3_nt: TGTGCCAGCTCACCAGGACAGGGAGCCTATGGCTACACCTTC
cdr3_aa: CASSPGQGAYGYTF

clone_size: NA
d_call: NA
j_call: TRBJ1-4
v_call: TRBV6-1
cdr3_nt: TGTGCCAGCAGTGAAGGAGGGGTTGGTGAAAAACTGTTTTTT
cdr3_aa: CASSEGGVGEKLFF

clone_size: NA
d_call: NA
j_call: TRBJ2-1
v_call: TRBV28
cdr3_nt: TGTGCCAGCAGTGCTGGGAGATACAATGAGCAGTTCTTC
cdr3_aa: CASSAGRYNEQFF

clone_size: NA
d_call: NA
j_call: TRBJ2-2
v_call: TRBV10-3
cdr3_nt: TGTGCCATCAGTGAACCGAATCGTTCACCCGGGGAGCTGTTTTTT
cdr3_aa: CAISEPNRSPGELFF

clone_size: NA
d_call: TRBD2
j_call: TRBJ2-1
v_call: TRBV12-5
cdr3_nt: TGTGCTAGTGGTTTGGGGGAGGGAAGAGAGCAGTTCTTC
cdr3_aa: CASGLGEGREQFF

clone_size: NA
d_call: NA
j_call: TRBJ1-1
v_call: TRBV6-5
cdr3_nt: TGTGCCAGCAGACCCGGACACAGGAACACTGAAGCTTTCTTT
cdr3_aa: CASRPGHRNTEAFF

clone_size: NA
d_call: TRBD1
j_call: TRBJ1-5
v_call: TRBV19
cdr3_nt: TGTGCCAGTAGTATACAGGGGGTGGATCAGCCCCAGCATTTT
cdr3_aa: CASSIQGVDQPQHF

clone_size: NA
d_call: NA
j_call: TRBJ2-1
v_call: TRBV7-9
cdr3_nt: TGTGCCAGCAGCTCCTCTGGGGGGGCCGGCTACAATGAGCAGTTCTTC
cdr3_aa: CASSSSGGAGYNEQFF

clone_size: NA
d_call: TRBD1
j_call: TRBJ1-2
v_call: TRBV28
cdr3_nt: TGTGCCACCAGGTTTGGGAGGGACAGGGTTTGGAACTATGGCTACACCTTC
cdr3_aa: CATRFGRDRVWNYGYTF

clone_size: NA
d_call: NA
j_call: TRBJ2-1
v_call: TRBV18
cdr3_nt: TGTGCCAGCTTCCCCAGCTCCTACAATGAGCAGTTCTTC
cdr3_aa: CASFPSSYNEQFF

clone_size: NA
d_call: NA
j_call: TRBJ2-1
v_call: TRBV5-1
cdr3_nt: TGCGCCAGCAGCTTGGAGAACCCCGAGAATGAGCAGTTCTTC
cdr3_aa: CASSLENPENEQFF

clone_size: NA
d_call: NA
j_call: TRBJ1-2
v_call: TRBV28
cdr3_nt: TGTGCCAGCAGTCCTCCGAGCAGGCCTCCGGGGGGCTACACCTTC
cdr3_aa: CASSPPSRPPGGYTF

clone_size: NA
d_call: TRBD2
j_call: TRBJ2-2
v_call: TRBV4-2
cdr3_nt: TGTGCCAGCAGCCCACCGGGACTAGGTAACACCGGGGAGCTGTTTTTT
cdr3_aa: CASSPPGLGNTGELFF

clone_size: once
d_call: NA
j_call: TRBJ1-5
v_call: TRBV6-5
cdr3_nt: TGTGCCAGCAGGCCACAGGGAACAGGCAATCAGCCCCAGCATTTT
cdr3_aa: CASRPQGTGNQPQHF

clone_size: NA
d_call: TRBD2
j_call: TRBJ2-2
v_call: TRBV7-8
cdr3_nt: TGTGCCAGCAGCTTAGCGCGGGTAGCGGGAGAGTACACCGGGGAGCTGTTTTTT
cdr3_aa: CASSLARVAGEYTGELFF

clone_size: NA
d_call: TRBD1
j_call: TRBJ1-2
v_call: TRBV2
cdr3_nt: TGTGCCAGCAGTTCACAGGGGAACTATGGCTACACCTTC
cdr3_aa: CASSSQGNYGYTF

clone_size: NA
d_call: NA
j_call: TRBJ2-6
v_call: TRBV19
cdr3_nt: TGTGCCAGTAGTACGGAGGTTCCGGGGGCTGGGGCCAACGTCCTGACTTTC
cdr3_aa: CASSTEVPGAGANVLTF

clone_size: NA
d_call: NA
j_call: TRBJ2-5
v_call: TRBV9
cdr3_nt: TGTGCCAGCAGCCCATTCGGGGCAAACCAAGAGACCCAGTACTTC
cdr3_aa: CASSPFGANQETQYF

clone_size: NA
d_call: TRBD2
j_call: TRBJ2-3
v_call: TRBV5-1
cdr3_nt: TGCGCCAGCAGCGCTGGACTAGCGGGGAGCACAGATACGCAGTATTTT
cdr3_aa: CASSAGLAGSTDTQYF

clone_size: NA
d_call: NA
j_call: TRBJ1-5
v_call: TRBV19
cdr3_nt: TGTGCCAGTAGTGATCAGAAAGGGGTTCGCAATCAGCCCCAGCATTTT
cdr3_aa: CASSDQKGVRNQPQHF